These T cell receptor beta chains were read from a single sample in a study of blood T cells in healthy people across ages. TCRdb recomputed calls from the 5' RACE reads with MiXCR, one row per CDR3 protein. The sample has around 1.5 million distinct CDR3 sequences; about 32% are singletons. Sequences were obtained from blood. These receptors were collected from a woman aged 30 to 39 in good health. CDR3s include the opening cysteine and the closing phenylalanine or tryptophan. The order of the fields is J gene, V gene, D gene, clone size, CDR3 DNA, CDR3 protein. A D gene is named only where the DNA matches it firmly. Not every row has a clone size; where given, it reads once, few, many or a size class.

J gene: TRBJ2-4; V gene: TRBV12-3/TRBV12-4; D gene: TRBD2; clone size: .; CDR3 DNA: TGTGCCAGCAGCCCGGGACTAGCGGCGGTTCTAGCCAAAAACATTCAGTACTTC; CDR3 protein: CASSPGLAAVLAKNIQYF
J gene: TRBJ2-3; V gene: TRBV20-1; D gene: .; clone size: .; CDR3 DNA: TGCAGTGCTAGCGGGATCGGCGGTTCTAGCACAGATACGCAGTATTTT; CDR3 protein: CSASGIGGSSTDTQYF
J gene: TRBJ2-7; V gene: TRBV3-1; D gene: .; clone size: many; CDR3 DNA: TGTGCCAGCAGCAGGGCCTCCTACGAGCAGTACTTC; CDR3 protein: CASSRASYEQYF
J gene: TRBJ2-3; V gene: TRBV12-3/TRBV12-4; D gene: .; clone size: once; CDR3 DNA: TGTGCCAGCAGTTTAGAGTGCAGGGGCACAGATACGCAGTATTTT; CDR3 protein: CASSLECRGTDTQYF
J gene: TRBJ2-1; V gene: TRBV28; D gene: .; clone size: .; CDR3 DNA: TGTGCCAGCAGTTTTAAAGGAGGTCTGGGGTACAATGAGCAGTTCTTC; CDR3 protein: CASSFKGGLGYNEQFF
J gene: TRBJ1-5; V gene: TRBV20-1; D gene: .; clone size: .; CDR3 DNA: TGCAGTGCTAGAGATAGTGGTCCGGGGGTGAATCAGCCCCAGCATTTT; CDR3 protein: CSARDSGPGVNQPQHF
J gene: TRBJ1-4; V gene: TRBV5-1; D gene: TRBD1; clone size: .; CDR3 DNA: TGCGCCAGCAGCTTGGAGGGGGCGTCGGCGGCGAATGAAAAACTGTTTTTT; CDR3 protein: CASSLEGASAANEKLFF
J gene: TRBJ2-7; V gene: TRBV20-1; D gene: .; clone size: few; CDR3 DNA: TGCAGTGCTGATAAAAGACAGGCCCCTTCGGGAGAGCAGTACTTC; CDR3 protein: CSADKRQAPSGEQYF
J gene: TRBJ2-7; V gene: TRBV20-1; D gene: .; clone size: few; CDR3 DNA: TGCAGTGCTACAGGGATGCCTCACCCCAGACCCTACGAGCAGTACTTC; CDR3 protein: CSATGMPHPRPYEQYF
J gene: TRBJ2-7; V gene: TRBV9; D gene: TRBD2; clone size: few; CDR3 DNA: TGTGCCAGCAGCGGGGGAGGGAAATACGAGCAGTACTTC; CDR3 protein: CASSGGGKYEQYF
J gene: TRBJ1-5; V gene: TRBV27; D gene: TRBD1; clone size: .; CDR3 DNA: TGTGCCAGCAGTTCGCAGGGGACAGGTCAGCCCCAGCATTTT; CDR3 protein: CASSSQGTGQPQHF
J gene: TRBJ2-1; V gene: TRBV9; D gene: .; clone size: .; CDR3 DNA: TGTGCCAGCAGCTCAAGACAGGCAGGTGGTGAGCAGTTCTTC; CDR3 protein: CASSSRQAGGEQFF
J gene: TRBJ2-3; V gene: TRBV10-1; D gene: .; clone size: .; CDR3 DNA: TGCGCCAGCAGTGAGAGTGGGCAGGGCACAGATACGCAGTATTTT; CDR3 protein: CASSESGQGTDTQYF
J gene: TRBJ2-1; V gene: TRBV6-6; D gene: .; clone size: .; CDR3 DNA: TGTGCCAGCACCGAGACGGCGGAACTCAATGAGCAGTTCTTC; CDR3 protein: CASTETAELNEQFF
J gene: TRBJ2-1; V gene: TRBV12-3/TRBV12-4; D gene: .; clone size: .; CDR3 DNA: TGTGCCAGCAGCCGCCACAGGGATTACTCCTACAATGAGCAGTTCTTC; CDR3 protein: CASSRHRDYSYNEQFF
J gene: TRBJ2-5; V gene: TRBV13; D gene: .; clone size: .; CDR3 DNA: TGTGCCAGCAGCTTCGGATCGCGGGGGCCAGAAGAGACCCAGTACTTC; CDR3 protein: CASSFGSRGPEETQYF
J gene: TRBJ2-7; V gene: TRBV6-5; D gene: TRBD1; clone size: .; CDR3 DNA: TGTGCCAGCAGTTACTCGAAGTCGACAGGGACAGGGGGCATCGAGCAGTACTTC; CDR3 protein: CASSYSKSTGTGGIEQYF
J gene: TRBJ2-1; V gene: TRBV7-9; D gene: TRBD1; clone size: .; CDR3 DNA: TGTGCCAGCAGCTCTCCGGGACAGGGGTATGAGCAGTTCTTC; CDR3 protein: CASSSPGQGYEQFF
J gene: TRBJ2-6; V gene: TRBV27; D gene: .; clone size: .; CDR3 DNA: TGTGCCGCTCGTGCGCTCGGGGCGGGTGGGGCCAACGTCCTGACTTTC; CDR3 protein: CAARALGAGGANVLTF
J gene: TRBJ2-7; V gene: TRBV20-1; D gene: .; clone size: .; CDR3 DNA: TGCAGTGCCGAGGAGGGGACTGATACCTACGAGCAGTACTTC; CDR3 protein: CSAEEGTDTYEQYF
J gene: TRBJ1-2; V gene: TRBV27; D gene: TRBD1; clone size: few; CDR3 DNA: TGTGCCAGCAGTTCCCAACAGGGGGGGCTCGGTGTCTACACCTTC; CDR3 protein: CASSSQQGGLGVYTF
J gene: TRBJ2-7; V gene: TRBV5-6; D gene: TRBD1; clone size: few; CDR3 DNA: TGTGCCAGCATGAACTCCGGGACAGGTCGCCAATTTACCTACGAGCAGTACTTC; CDR3 protein: CASMNSGTGRQFTYEQYF
J gene: TRBJ1-2; V gene: TRBV20-1; D gene: .; clone size: few; CDR3 DNA: TGCAGTGAAAACAGGGTATCGACTAGAGGCTACACCTTC; CDR3 protein: CSENRVSTRGYTF